The sequence of this T cell receptor beta chain was determined in a study of T-cell memory formation after mild COVID-19. About the research overall: TCR clusters largely stayed donor specific.

Concerning this clonotype: What it recognizes is unknown.

TCRdb processed the 5' RACE reads anew with MiXCR; each CDR3 protein has one entry. The sample includes 250,000 to 350,000 distinct CDR3 sequences, approximately 19% of them seen just once. Germline CDR1 and CDR2: SGDLS and YYNGEE. With V trimmed by 0 bases and J by 2 bases, 5 bases remained unmatched. CDR3 size: 16 residues. The study, taken as a whole, reports: The appearance of some responding clones in pre-infection memory suggested that cross-reactive memory joined.

The sequence derives from a man aged 18 to 30 who had mild COVID-19 (a few samples of this study predate the infection). Cell type and time point are not known. The chain joins TRBV9 to TRBJ2-3; 8 positions agree with TRBD2. Sequencing was carried out using PBMCs or a T cell subset sorted from them (not recorded which). The CDR3 coding sequence is TGTGCCAGCAGCGTAGCCGGGGGGGCCCCCACAGATACGCAGTATTTT. Its protein is CASSVAGGAPTDTQYF.